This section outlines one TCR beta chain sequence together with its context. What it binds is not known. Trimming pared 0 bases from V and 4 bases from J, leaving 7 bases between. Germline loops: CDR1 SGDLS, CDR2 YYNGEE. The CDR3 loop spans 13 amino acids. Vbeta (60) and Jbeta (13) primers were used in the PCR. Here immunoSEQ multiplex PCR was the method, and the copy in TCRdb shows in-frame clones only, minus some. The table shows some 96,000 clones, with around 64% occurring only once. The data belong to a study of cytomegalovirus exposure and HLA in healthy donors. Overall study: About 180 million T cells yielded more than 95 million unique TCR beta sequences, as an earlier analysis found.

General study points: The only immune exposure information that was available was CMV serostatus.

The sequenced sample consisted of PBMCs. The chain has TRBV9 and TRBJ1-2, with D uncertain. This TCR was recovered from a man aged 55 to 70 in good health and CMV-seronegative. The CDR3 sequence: CASSVGGSYGYTF. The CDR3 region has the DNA TGTGCCAGCAGCGTAGGAGGATCCTATGGCTACACCTTC.